This TCR beta chain was obtained from a study of T cell changes during pregnancy in multiple sclerosis (dated by TCRdb to the late 2010s). For context, the study as a whole: The study examined how the T cell repertoire changed over the course of pregnancy in women with multiple sclerosis.

V loses 1 base, J loses 4 bases, and the germline ends lie 13 bases apart. Taken from the germline V gene, the CDR1 and CDR2 loops are SGHAT and FQNNGV. Its CDR3 holds 15 amino acids, cysteine through phenylalanine. Only the CDR3 DNA stays, 45 bases, in frame from base 1. A single count supports this clone. The clone's antigen remains unknown. Per-nucleotide qualities are absent, and no much larger clonotype sits a single base away. Preparation of the library involved the immunoSEQ multiplex PCR assay. The source is immuneACCESS, and TCRdb retained only in-frame sequences with V and J called. Part of the clones is not carried over; for the studies checked, unresolved V genes explain less than half of this, and the remainder is unexplained. This sample has 38,000 or so clones in its table, and 93% of those were observed once. The ten largest clones represent roughly 0.4% of the sample.

The TCR originated in a female donor with multiple sclerosis, enrolled in a pregnancy study. The V and J segments used are TRBV11-2 and TRBJ2-5; the D gene is possibly TRBD1, with 7 bases matching. This specimen consisted of CD4+ T cells from peripheral blood mononuclear cells, obtained in the first trimester of pregnancy. The nucleotide sequence is given as TGTGCCAGCAGCTTAGTGGCAGGGGGGCGAGAGACCCAGTACTTC. Its protein is CASSLVAGGRETQYF.